This T cell receptor beta chain was sequenced in a study of cytomegalovirus exposure and HLA in healthy donors. CDR3 size: 15 residues. The V gene lost 6 bases and the J gene lost 4 bases, with 19 bases spanning the gap. Germline-derived CDR1 and CDR2 are MDHEN and SYDVKM. Study conclusions and caveats: In a later analysis, across HLA loci, associated TCR counts were highest for DRB1, lowest for HLA-C.

On this clone itself: Its target is not known.

With 60 Vbeta and 13 Jbeta primers, the PCR was carried out. The method was immunoSEQ multiplex PCR; TCRdb's version includes in-frame clones alone and lacks a portion of them. The data contain over 130,000 clones, around 80% of them singletons. Donors were nominally healthy when sampled, though unrecorded immune exposures were likely. The chain carries TRBV28 and TRBJ2-7, with D perhaps matching TRBD1 (6 bases). The clonotype was recovered from a middle-aged man in good health and CMV-seronegative. The sample comprised PBMCs. In nucleotides, the CDR3 is TGTGCCAGCAGAAGGCAGACAGGCCCACCTTACGAGCAGTACTTC. The encoded protein is CASRRQTGPPYEQYF.